A single sample is the source of the 20 T cell receptor beta chains below, sequenced in a study of CD8 T cells in ankylosing spondylitis. Each CDR3 protein gets one entry after TCRdb re-called the 5' RACE reads with MiXCR. Here the sample spans about 220,000 distinct CDR3 sequences, under 12% being singletons. Source material: blood, either unsorted or a sorted T cell fraction (not recorded which). These receptors originate from a male donor with ankylosing spondylitis or in good health (not recorded which).

Many counts were recorded for this clonotype. This rearrangement joins TRBV5-1 to TRBJ1-4; 8 positions match TRBD1. This CDR3 is 14 amino acids long. Looked up from germline, CDR1 is SGHRS and CDR2 is YFSETQ. V dropped 4 bases and J dropped 8; count of bases not matched to a gene: 7. CDR3 DNA: TGCGCCAGCAGCACCGGACAGGGAATGGAAAAACTGTTTTTT. This translates into CASSTGQGMEKLFF. Filled out from reference TRBV5-1 and TRBJ1-4, the complete variable domain reads KAGVTQTPRYLIKTRGQQVTLSCSPISGHRSVSWYQQTPGQGLQFLFEYFSETQRNKGNFPGRFSGRQFSNSRSEMNVSTLELGDSALYLCASSTGQGMEKLFFGSGTQLSVL.

The DNA for the CDR3 is TGTGCCAGCACCCTTGCCGGGACTAGTCAGCGGTGGGAGACCCAGTACTTC. This translates into CASTLAGTSQRWETQYF. V and J are TRBV3-1 and TRBJ2-5, with 8 positions matching TRBD2. V dropped 7 bases and J dropped 5; count of bases not matched to a gene: 18. Per the germline V gene, CDR1 is LGHDT and CDR2 is YNNKEL (reference sequence). The CDR3 spans 17 residues.

The chain recombines TRBV5-6 with TRBJ1-1, with a possible D match to TRBD1 (5 bases). Germline CDR1 and CDR2: SGHDT and YYEEEE. Trimming left V 7 bases short and J 1 base short, with 14 bases between. The CDR3 sequence is 14 residues long. The CDR3: CASVKGRPNTEAFF. The CDR3 DNA reads as TGTGCCAGCGTCAAGGGACGGCCGAACACTGAAGCTTTCTTT. Full variable domain (outside the CDR3, taken from reference TRBV5-6 and TRBJ1-1): DAGVTQSPTHLIKTRGQQVTLRCSPKSGHDTVSWYQQALGQGPQFIFQYYEEEERQRGNFPDRFSGHQFPNYSSELNVNALLLGDSALYLCASVKGRPNTEAFFGQGTRLTVV.

Only a few counts were recorded for this clonotype. The chain combines TRBV19 with TRBJ1-2; D not certain. CDR3 length: 14 amino acids. Germline CDR1 LNHDA, CDR2 SQIVND (reference sequence). Trimming left V 2 bases short and J 5 bases short, with 12 bases between. The CDR3 protein is CASSIPGEGYGYTF. Here the CDR3 DNA reads TGTGCCAGTAGTATACCGGGAGAAGGGTATGGCTACACCTTC.

This clonotype has only one observation. The J gene is TRBJ1-3, the V gene TRBV25-1, with D maybe TRBD1 (6 bases). The CDR3 runs 13 residues. Per the germline V gene, CDR1 is MGHDK and CDR2 is SYGVNS. V shed 11 bases and J shed 1 base, with 12 bases lying between them. The CDR3 DNA is TGTGCCGTAACGCAGGGGTCTGGAAACACCATATATTTT. It translates to CAVTQGSGNTIYF.

The table lists this clonotype with many counts. The V and J genes are TRBV5-1 and TRBJ2-2; D unclear. The CDR3 runs to 14 residues. Germline V gives CDR1 SGHRS, CDR2 YFSETQ. Trimming removed 3 bases from V and 4 bases from J, with 10 bases in between. DNA of the CDR3: TGCGCCAGCAGCTCGGACGGGTCCACCGGGGAGCTGTTTTTT. This codes for CASSSDGSTGELFF. The full variable domain, in which reference TRBV5-1 and TRBJ2-2 provide the parts outside the CDR3, is KAGVTQTPRYLIKTRGQQVTLSCSPISGHRSVSWYQQTPGQGLQFLFEYFSETQRNKGNFPGRFSGRQFSNSRSEMNVSTLELGDSALYLCASSSDGSTGELFFGEGSRLTVL.

There are many counts of this clonotype. The chain links TRBV28 to TRBJ2-1, with 8 bases identical to TRBD1. CDR1 MDHEN and CDR2 SYDVKM come from the germline V gene. CDR3 length: 15 residues. V shed 4 bases and J 9 bases; nucleotides not matched to a gene: 11. DNA for the CDR3: TGTGCCAGCAGTTCAGGGGGCGTGTCATTGAGTGAGCAGTTCTTC. This codes for CASSSGGVSLSEQFF.

This clonotype showed up just a few times. CDR3 DNA: TGCGCCAGCAGCTTGAACAAGCAGAACACTGAAGCTTTCTTT. This translates into CASSLNKQNTEAFF. The chain combines TRBV5-1 with TRBJ1-1, with unresolved D. V lost 1 base, J lost 1 base, and 8 bases lay in between. CDR1 and CDR2 from the germline V gene are SGHRS and YFSETQ. The CDR3 is 14 amino acids.

This clonotype was seen repeatedly, ten times or more. This chain uses TRBV5-6 with TRBJ2-5, with D unresolved. The length of the CDR3 is 13 residues. CDR1 is SGHDT, CDR2 YYEEEE, per germline. Trimming took off 0 bases at V and 3 bases at J, with 6 bases between the two ends. CDR3 nucleotides: TGTGCCAGCAGCTTGGTAACGGAAGAGACCCAGTACTTC. Translating gives CASSLVTEETQYF.

In this sample, this clonotype turned up many times. The chain joins TRBV5-1 to TRBJ1-2; no clear D. V was clipped by 4 bases and J by 2 bases, with 12 bases between them. Germline V lookup: CDR1 SGHRS, CDR2 YFSETQ. CDR3 length equals 14 residues. The CDR3 loop is CASSPDPINYGYTF. CDR3 in DNA: TGCGCCAGCAGCCCAGATCCAATCAACTATGGCTACACCTTC.

This clonotype showed up many times. The genes are TRBV7-2 and TRBJ2-1; 11 bases map to TRBD2. V lost 2 bases and J lost 13; bases outside the gene matches: 4. This CDR3 has 13 amino acids. Germline CDR1 reads SGHTA; CDR2 reads FQGNSA. Written as DNA, the CDR3 is TGTGCCAGCAGCTTATTACTAGCGGGGGATCAGTTCTTC. Its translation is CASSLLLAGDQFF.

In this sample, this clonotype turned up many times. This sequence joins TRBV20-1 and TRBJ1-2, with TRBD1 as a possible D gene (5 bases). CDR3 length equals 12 residues. V lost 5 bases to trimming and J lost 2 bases, with 9 bases between them. Germline CDR1 and CDR2: DFQATT and SNEGSKA (reference sequence). The CDR3 sequence: CSAQGRNYGYTF. The CDR3, as DNA: TGCAGTGCTCAGGGACGGAACTATGGCTACACCTTC.

About this clonotype itself: At one of its ends the junction is not consistent with the germline gene, which may arise from a read error. This chain connects TRBV5-6 to TRBJ1-1, with a possible D match to TRBD1 (5 bases). There are 15 residues in the CDR3. The V gene's germline CDR1 is SGHDT and CDR2 YYEEEE. CDR3 bases: TGTGCCAGCAGCTTGGGACAGTCTATGAACACTGAAGCTTCCTTT. Residues: CASSLGQSMNTEASF.

Many counts were recorded for this clonotype. The chain links TRBV20-1 to TRBJ2-7; either TRBD1 or TRBD2 may supply D (5 bases each). Deletions cut 3 bases from V and 3 bases from J, with 9 bases between. Germline CDR1 is DFQATT and CDR2 is SNEGSKA (reference sequence). This CDR3 region has 12 residues. This CDR3 is CSASGTNYEQYF. Here the CDR3 DNA reads TGCAGTGCTAGCGGGACCAACTACGAGCAGTACTTC.

In this sample, this clonotype turned up a few times. The gene calls are TRBV20-1 and TRBJ2-5, with 13 bases matching TRBD2. In germline, CDR1 is DFQATT, CDR2 SNEGSKA (reference sequence). The CDR3 length is 14 residues. V trimming: 5 bases; J trimming: 5 bases; junction bases outside the gene matches: 5. For the CDR3, the DNA is TGCAGTGCTCAAACTAGCGGGGGGGCGGAGACCCAGTACTTC. Translation: CSAQTSGGAETQYF.

The CDR3 DNA reads as TGCAGTGCTAGCGGAACAGGGGTTGATCAGCCCCAGCATTTT. Its protein is CSASGTGVDQPQHF. The chain carries TRBV20-1 and TRBJ1-5, with 7 bases matching TRBD1. CDR3 size: 14 residues. V lost 3 bases, J lost 5 bases, and 7 bases stayed unmatched. The germline CDR1 and CDR2 sequences are DFQATT and SNEGSKA (reference sequence).

The V call is TRBV7-9, the J call TRBJ2-1; D is undetermined. V lost 5 bases and J 11 bases, leaving 13 bases between the germline ends. This CDR3 has 12 residues. Germline V gives CDR1 SEHNR, CDR2 FQNEAQ (reference sequence). DNA for the CDR3: TGTGCCAGCAGCCACGGGCCTACCCAGCAGTTCTTC. As protein: CASSHGPTQQFF.

This clonotype appeared many times. The V and J genes are TRBV7-2 and TRBJ2-7; 11 bases fit TRBD2. This CDR3 comprises 14 residues. Germline CDR1 and CDR2: SGHTA and FQGNSA. V was clipped by 3 bases and J by 4 bases; unmatched bases: 2. The chain's CDR3 is CASSFGLAGYEQYF. The CDR3 coding sequence is TGTGCCAGCAGCTTCGGACTAGCGGGTTACGAGCAGTACTTC.

The chain carries TRBV28 and TRBJ2-5, with TRBD2 matching over 10 bases. CDR3 size: 17 residues. V gave up 5 bases and J gave up 3 bases; unmatched junction bases: 12. CDR1 MDHEN and CDR2 SYDVKM come from the germline V gene. The CDR3 region is CASSPAQRGGRKETQYF. DNA of the CDR3: TGTGCCAGCAGTCCCGCCCAGCGGGGGGGCCGCAAAGAGACCCAGTACTTC.

J is TRBJ1-2 and V is TRBV5-1; no definite D call. The germline CDR1 and CDR2 sequences are SGHRS and YFSETQ. The CDR3 extends over 13 amino acids. Trimming shortened V by 0 bases and J by 4 bases, and 7 bases separated the two germline ends. The CDR3 nucleotides are TGCGCCAGCAGCTTGGATTATGGCTATGGCTACACCTTC. This translates into CASSLDYGYGYTF. Variable domain in full (rest from reference TRBV5-1 and TRBJ1-2): KAGVTQTPRYLIKTRGQQVTLSCSPISGHRSVSWYQQTPGQGLQFLFEYFSETQRNKGNFPGRFSGRQFSNSRSEMNVSTLELGDSALYLCASSLDYGYGYTFGSGTRLTVV.